This T cell receptor (beta chain) derives from a study of a mutant IDH1 vaccine in newly diagnosed glioma. With respect to this clone: What it recognizes is unknown.

V was clipped by 2 bases and J by 1 base, with 13 bases between them. Germline V CDR1 and CDR2: MNHEY, SVGAGI. CDR3 length equals 16 residues. The time point here: week 5, during vaccination. It was 300 ug of mutant IDH1 20-mer peptide that made up each vaccine dose, given with topical imiquimod. The table came from immunoSEQ multiplex PCR; TCRdb's copy has only in-frame clones and leaves some out. The table shows 40,000 or so clones, with roughly 88% occurring only once. Study findings and constraints: Researchers report vaccine-induced immune responses in approximately 94% of patients.

The TCR sequence derives from a man between 35 and 55 years old with glioma. The source material was PBMCs, sampled from a glioma patient whose treatment included an IDH1 peptide vaccine. The rearrangement uses TRBV6-5 and TRBJ2-3, with D perhaps TRBD1 (5 bases). For the CDR3, the DNA is TGTGCCAGCAGTTACGCCAGACAGAGACGCACAGATACGCAGTATTTT. Translating gives CASSYARQRRTDTQYF.